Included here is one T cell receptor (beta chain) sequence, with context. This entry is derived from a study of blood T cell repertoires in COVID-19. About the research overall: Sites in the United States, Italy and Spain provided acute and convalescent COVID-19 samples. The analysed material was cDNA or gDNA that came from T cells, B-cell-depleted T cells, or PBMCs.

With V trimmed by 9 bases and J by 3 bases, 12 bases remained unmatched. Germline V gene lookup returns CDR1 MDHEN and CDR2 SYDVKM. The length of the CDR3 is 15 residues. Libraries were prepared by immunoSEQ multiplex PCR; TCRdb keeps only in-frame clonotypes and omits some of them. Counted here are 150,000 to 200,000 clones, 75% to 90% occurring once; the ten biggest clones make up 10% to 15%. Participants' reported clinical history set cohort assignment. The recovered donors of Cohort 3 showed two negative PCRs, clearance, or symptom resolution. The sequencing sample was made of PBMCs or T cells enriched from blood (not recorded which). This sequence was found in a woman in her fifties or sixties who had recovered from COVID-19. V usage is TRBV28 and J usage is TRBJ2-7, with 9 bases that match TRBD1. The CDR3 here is CASTPAGQGRYEQYF. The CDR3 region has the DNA TGTGCCAGTACCCCTGCGGGACAGGGCCGCTACGAGCAGTACTTC.